This T cell receptor (beta chain) is from a study of OX40 agonist ivuxolimab in advanced cancers. On the study more broadly: Ivuxolimab was delivered to patients intravenously every 2 weeks at doses spanning 0.01 to 10 mg/kg. Two cutaneous melanoma patients and one hepatocellular carcinoma patient, three in all, had partial responses.

Autoimmune disease history or systemic immunosuppression was exclusionary. Only in-frame clones appear in the TCRdb table, and some are missing; sequencing was by immunoSEQ multiplex PCR. The data show over 80,000 clones, with roughly nine tenths seen just once and more than 5% held by the top ten. The origin of this receptor is an adult with an advanced solid tumor such as melanoma, head and neck, liver or kidney cancer. This material consisted of CD4+ or CD8+ T cells sorted from blood, taken in a trial of the OX40 agonist ivuxolimab.

CDR3 bases: TGTGCCAGCAGTTCCGGGACAGCTGATGGCTACACCTTC. Protein sequence: CASSSGTADGYTF. This chain links TRBV6-5 with TRBJ1-2; the match to TRBD1 covers 7 bases. Germline V CDR1 and CDR2: MNHEY, SVGAGI. The V segment lost 4 bases and the J segment 6 bases; nucleotides outside the gene matches: 5. This CDR3 region has 13 residues.